This passage covers 17 T cell receptor beta chains from one sample sequenced in a study of blood T cell repertoires in COVID-19. Using immunoSEQ multiplex PCR, the repertoire was profiled, and TCRdb retains in-frame clones only, with some absent. The table includes approximately 150,000 clones, over 85% detected once. The material sequenced was peripheral blood. These receptors originate from a human donor in a cohort sampled during active COVID-19.

The genes are TRBV7-2 and TRBJ2-7, with D possibly being TRBD1 (6 bases). V was cut by 1 base and J by 3 bases, with 7 bases left in between. CDR1 is SGHTA, CDR2 FQGNSA, per germline. The CDR3 runs to 13 residues. The CDR3 region is CASSLVGGYEQYF. In nucleotides, the CDR3 is TGTGCCAGCAGCTTAGTAGGGGGCTACGAGCAGTACTTC.

V usage is TRBV30 and J usage is TRBJ1-1, with D uncertain. V lost 4 bases, J lost 0 bases, and 12 bases lay in between. The CDR3 covers 14 residues. Germline V gene sequence: CDR1 GTSNPN, CDR2 SVGIG (reference sequence). The CDR3 region is CAWTSFTVNTEAFF. DNA of the CDR3: TGTGCCTGGACCTCGTTTACTGTGAACACTGAAGCTTTCTTT.

The chain recombines TRBV5-1 with TRBJ2-3, with unresolved D. From germline, CDR1 is SGHRS and CDR2 YFSETQ. V lost 4 bases and J 0 bases, leaving 9 bases between the germline ends. The CDR3 contains 14 residues. Here the CDR3 reads CASSLETSTDTQYF. CDR3 nucleotide sequence: TGCGCCAGCAGCCTAGAGACTAGCACAGATACGCAGTATTTT.

This chain links TRBV5-1 with TRBJ2-2; TRBD1 matches 8 bases. Germline values: CDR1 SGHRS, CDR2 YFSETQ. There are 15 residues in the CDR3. V dropped 2 bases and J dropped 7; count of bases not matched to a gene: 7. The CDR3 here is CASSFLQGDGGELFF. CDR3 DNA: TGCGCCAGCAGCTTTCTACAGGGGGATGGCGGGGAGCTGTTTTTT.

The chain joins TRBV9 to TRBJ2-1; TRBD2 matches 11 bases. The CDR3 sequence is 15 residues long. After removal of 3 bases from V and 2 bases from J, the junction contained 1 base not matched to a gene. Per germline, CDR1 SGDLS and CDR2 YYNGEE. The CDR3 protein is CASSELAGAYNEQFF. The DNA of the CDR3 is TGTGCCAGCAGCGAACTAGCGGGGGCCTACAATGAGCAGTTCTTC.

The genes are TRBV7-3 and TRBJ2-7; 7 bases map to TRBD2. Per germline, CDR1 SGHTA and CDR2 FQGTGA. Losses at the gene ends were 5 bases for V and 6 bases for J; bases not matched to a gene: 7. This CDR3 has 13 amino acids. The CDR3 nucleotides read TGTGCCAGCAGCGTCTCGGGGGGAGGCGAGCAGTACTTC. It translates to CASSVSGGGEQYF.

The rearrangement joins TRBV19 to TRBJ2-7; possibly TRBD1 for D (6 bases). CDR3 size: 13 residues. The germline CDR1 and CDR2 sequences are LNHDA and SQIVND (reference sequence). V lost 2 bases and J 5 bases, leaving 10 bases between the germline ends. The CDR3 here is CASSIFAGDEQYF. CDR3 sequence (DNA): TGTGCCAGTAGTATATTTGCAGGGGACGAGCAGTACTTC.

The chain uses TRBV10-2 and TRBJ2-3, with 11 bases matching TRBD2. CDR1 is WSHSY, CDR2 SAAADI, per germline. CDR3 length: 16 residues. With 6 bases clipped from V and 2 bases from J, the junction kept 7 bases outside the gene matches. The CDR3 reads CASRGTSGIYTDTQYF. CDR3 in DNA: TGCGCCAGCAGGGGGACTAGCGGAATATACACAGATACGCAGTATTTT.

The rearrangement uses TRBV19 and TRBJ2-2; TRBD1 aligns across 8 bases. Germline assignment: CDR1 LNHDA and CDR2 SQIVND (reference sequence). Trimming at V came to 1 base and at J to 0 bases, leaving 1 base not matched to a gene. There are 16 residues in the CDR3. This chain's CDR3 is CASSIGTGPNTGELFF. The CDR3 DNA reads TGTGCCAGTAGTATAGGGACAGGGCCGAACACCGGGGAGCTGTTTTTT.

The rearrangement joins TRBV19 to TRBJ2-1; 8 bases map to TRBD1. The V and J ends lost 5 bases and 0 bases, in that order; junction bases with no gene match: 6. CDR1 and CDR2 (germline): LNHDA, SQIVND (reference sequence). The CDR3 consists of 16 residues. The CDR3 bases are TGTGCCAGTAGTCTGACAGGGGAGAGCTCCTACAATGAGCAGTTCTTC. Encoded protein: CASSLTGESSYNEQFF.

Concerning this clone: Sequence at one end of the junction differs from germline and may be a read error. V gene TRBV2 combines with J gene TRBJ2-5; 7 nucleotides match TRBD2. The CDR3 runs 11 residues. In germline, CDR1 is SNHLY, CDR2 FYNNEI. The CDR3 loop reads CASSGVLAVDF. CDR3 DNA sequence: TGTGCCAGCAGTGGAGTCCTAGCGGTAGACTTC.

The chain uses TRBV28 and TRBJ1-2; 9 nucleotides align to TRBD1. The junction had 5 bases not matched to a gene; V was cut back by 6 bases and J by 6 bases. The CDR3 spans 13 residues. Germline loops: CDR1 MDHEN, CDR2 SYDVKM. The CDR3 loop is CASSRTGVDGYTF. As DNA, the CDR3 is TGTGCCAGCAGCCGGACAGGGGTTGATGGCTACACCTTC.

The V call is TRBV5-5, the J call TRBJ1-2; possibly TRBD1 for D (6 bases). Germline CDR1 reads SGHKS; CDR2 reads YYEKEE (reference sequence). The CDR3 sequence is 14 residues long. Trimming removed 7 bases at V and 7 bases at J, with 20 bases between. The CDR3 is CASELGRGTSGYTF. The CDR3, as DNA: TGTGCCAGCGAATTGGGCAGGGGCACTTCTGGCTACACCTTC.

The V gene is TRBV5-1, the J gene TRBJ2-5, with 9 bases that match TRBD2. Germline CDR1 is SGHRS and CDR2 is YFSETQ. The CDR3 sequence is 17 residues long. The trim removed 0 bases at V and 2 bases at J, leaving 8 bases unmatched. Written as DNA, the CDR3 is TGCGCCAGCAGCTTGGCCGGCAGCGGGGGGACTCAAGAGACCCAGTACTTC. It codes for CASSLAGSGGTQETQYF. The variable domain in full, completed from reference TRBV5-1 and TRBJ2-5, reads KAGVTQTPRYLIKTRGQQVTLSCSPISGHRSVSWYQQTPGQGLQFLFEYFSETQRNKGNFPGRFSGRQFSNSRSEMNVSTLELGDSALYLCASSLAGSGGTQETQYFGPGTRLLVL.

V usage is TRBV7-2 and J usage is TRBJ1-2; D ambiguous. Trimming shortened V by 4 bases and J by 5 bases, and 11 bases separated the two germline ends. Germline lookup yields CDR1 SGHTA and CDR2 FQGNSA. CDR3 length equals 13 residues. The CDR3 nucleotides read TGTGCCAGCAGCTCGTGGGCCTCGTATGGCTACACCTTC. It is translated as CASSSWASYGYTF.

V usage is TRBV21-1 and J usage is TRBJ2-5; the DNA was not compared with TRBD1, the D call given in the table. TRBV21-1 is assigned pseudogene status. The CDR3 is made up of 15 amino acids. The CDR3 bases are TGTGCCAGCAGGCCGGCCGGGACACGACAAGAGACCCAGTACTTC. Translating it yields CASRPAGTRQETQYF.

In this sample, this clone turned up once. The V and J genes are TRBV5-1 and TRBJ2-1; D is possibly TRBD2 (5 bases). V shed 0 bases and J shed 4 bases, with 8 bases lying between them. Per the germline V gene, CDR1 is SGHRS and CDR2 is YFSETQ. The CDR3 is made up of 14 amino acids. The CDR3 loop is CASSLGGEYNEQFF. CDR3 nucleotide sequence: TGCGCCAGCAGCTTGGGGGGAGAATACAATGAGCAGTTCTTC.